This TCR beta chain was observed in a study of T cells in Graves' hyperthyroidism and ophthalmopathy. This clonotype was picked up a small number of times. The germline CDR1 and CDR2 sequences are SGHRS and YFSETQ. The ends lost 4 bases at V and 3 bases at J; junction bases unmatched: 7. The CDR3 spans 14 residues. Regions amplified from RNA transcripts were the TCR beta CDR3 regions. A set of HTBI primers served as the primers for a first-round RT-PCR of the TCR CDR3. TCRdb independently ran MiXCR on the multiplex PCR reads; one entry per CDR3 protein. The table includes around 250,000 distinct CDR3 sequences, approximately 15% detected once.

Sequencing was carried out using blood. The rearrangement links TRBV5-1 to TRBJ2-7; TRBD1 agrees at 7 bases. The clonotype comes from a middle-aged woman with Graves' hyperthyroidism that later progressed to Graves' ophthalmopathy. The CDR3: CASSPGDRHYEQYF. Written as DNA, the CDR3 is TGCGCCAGCAGCCCCGGGGACAGACACTACGAGCAGTACTTC. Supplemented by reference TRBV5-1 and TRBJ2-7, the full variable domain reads KAGVTQTPRYLIKTRGQQVTLSCSPISGHRSVSWYQQTPGQGLQFLFEYFSETQRNKGNFPGRFSGRQFSNSRSEMNVSTLELGDSALYLCASSPGDRHYEQYFGPGTRLTVT.